This section outlines one TCR beta chain sequence together with its context. The data were taken from a study of blood T cell repertoires in COVID-19. Germline lookup yields CDR1 MNHEY and CDR2 SVGEGT. The V and J ends lost 0 bases and 0 bases, in that order; junction bases with no gene match: 11. CDR3 length: 19 amino acids. TCRdb's copy holds only in-frame clones and misses some; the assay was immunoSEQ multiplex PCR. This table has around 250,000 clones, just over 85% appearing once. The receptor was derived from a woman aged 30 to 39 with active or convalescent COVID-19. Sequenced input: peripheral blood. The V gene is TRBV6-2 or TRBV6-3, the J gene TRBJ1-1; 9 positions agree with TRBD1. The DNA for the CDR3 is TGTGCCAGCAGTTACTCACCGGGGACAGGGACCAGAATGAACACTGAAGCTTTCTTT. It is translated as CASSYSPGTGTRMNTEAFF.